The subject of this entry is one TCR beta chain. This record comes from a study of blood T cell repertoires in COVID-19. Study overall: Some COVID-19 samples were acute and others convalescent; all came from the United States, Italy and Spain. PBMCs, B-cell-depleted T cells, or T cells were the source of the cDNA or gDNA that made up the material.

The data were produced by immunoSEQ multiplex PCR, yet TCRdb's version contains in-frame clones alone and is incomplete. Among approximately 280,000 clones listed, roughly nine tenths were seen once. CDR3 size: 14 residues. The V end was cut by 5 bases, the J end by 5 bases, with 13 bases between. CDR1 is LNHDA and CDR2 is SQIVND in the germline V gene (reference sequence). The V call is TRBV19, the J call TRBJ1-5, with D uncertain. Specimen: PBMCs or T cells enriched from blood (not recorded which). The receptor was derived from a woman between 40 and 55 years old who had recovered from COVID-19. The CDR3 here is CASSSRGTDQPQHF. CDR3 DNA sequence: TGTGCCAGTAGTTCCCGCGGTACGGATCAGCCCCAGCATTTT.